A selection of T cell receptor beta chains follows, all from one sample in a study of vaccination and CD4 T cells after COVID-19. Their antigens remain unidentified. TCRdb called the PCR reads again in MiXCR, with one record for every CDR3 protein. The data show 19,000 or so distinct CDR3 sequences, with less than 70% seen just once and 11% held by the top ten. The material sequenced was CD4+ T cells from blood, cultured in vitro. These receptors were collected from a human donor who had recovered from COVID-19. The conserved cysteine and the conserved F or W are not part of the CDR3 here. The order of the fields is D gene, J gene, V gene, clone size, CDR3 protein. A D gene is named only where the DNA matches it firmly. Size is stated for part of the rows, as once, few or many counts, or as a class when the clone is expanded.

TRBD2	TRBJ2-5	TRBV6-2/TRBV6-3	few	ASSYLRGAGETQY
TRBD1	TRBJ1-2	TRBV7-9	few	ASSLDHRGQTYGYT
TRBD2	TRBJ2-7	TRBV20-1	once	SASDWEGEQY
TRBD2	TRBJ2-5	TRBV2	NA	ASSESGLAGGWETQY
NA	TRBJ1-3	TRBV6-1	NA	ASSGQIGNTIY
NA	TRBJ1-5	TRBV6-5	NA	ASSYSANSNQPQH
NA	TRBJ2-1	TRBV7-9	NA	ASQDRTNEQF
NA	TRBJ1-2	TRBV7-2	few	ASSFGPTQNANYGYT
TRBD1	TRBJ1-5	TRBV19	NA	ASRRRQGHQPQH
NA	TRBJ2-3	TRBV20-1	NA	SARILYLTDTQY
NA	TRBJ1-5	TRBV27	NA	ASSSLTYSNQPQH
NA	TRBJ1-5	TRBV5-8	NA	ASSLYLNQPQH
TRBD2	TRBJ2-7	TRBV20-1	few	SAWTSGMNEQY
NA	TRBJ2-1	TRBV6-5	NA	ASSYTGLSYNEQF
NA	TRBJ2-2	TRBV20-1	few	SATQTANTGELF
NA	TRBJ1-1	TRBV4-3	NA	ASSQAGGWNTEAF
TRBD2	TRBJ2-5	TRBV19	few	ASSIVGLAGGETQY
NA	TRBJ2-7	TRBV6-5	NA	ASSSVGEQY
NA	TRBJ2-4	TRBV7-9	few	ASSLVGGAKNIQY
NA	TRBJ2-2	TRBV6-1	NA	ASNQLGLRPTGELF
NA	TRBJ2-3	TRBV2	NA	ASTNLRGPPSDTQY
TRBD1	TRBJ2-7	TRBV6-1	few	ASSAQGVEYEQY
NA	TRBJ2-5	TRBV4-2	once	ASSQALHPETQY
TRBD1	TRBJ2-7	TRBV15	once	ATRGTGYHEQY
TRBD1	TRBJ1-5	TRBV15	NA	ATSRLTGGSNQPQH
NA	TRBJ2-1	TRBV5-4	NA	ASSQAGVTYNEQF
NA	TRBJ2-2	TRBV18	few	ASSPQTVPGELF
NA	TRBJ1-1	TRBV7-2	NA	ASSSKMWSHTEAF